The 6 T cell receptor beta chains in this list originate from one sample, sequenced in a study of T cell repertoires in cytomegalovirus infection. TCRdb re-called the reads through MiXCR, storing one row per CDR3 protein. This repertoire shows roughly 630,000 distinct CDR3 sequences, approximately 24% found once; its top ten account for roughly 8%. Sequencing was carried out using CD8+ T cells from PBMCs. Receptor source: a human donor in good health (CMV status not recorded). Some clones in this sample may be carry-over from other donors' samples.

The gene calls are TRBV27 and TRBJ2-7, with 7 bases identical to TRBD2. This CDR3 is 13 amino acids long. Germline assignment: CDR1 MNHEY and CDR2 SMNVEV (reference sequence). The CDR3 reads CVPPREARHEQYV. The CDR3, as DNA: TGTGTCCCCCCCCGGGAGGCGCGGCACGAGCAGTACGTC.

Details on this clonotype: A clone one base away is much larger, so this may be a read error. The chain is built from TRBV28 and TRBJ2-5; 7 bases map to TRBD1. The CDR3 has 14 amino acids. CDR1 and CDR2 (germline): MDHEN, SYDVKM. J was trimmed by 3 bases and V by 10 bases; bases with no gene match: 11. The CDR3 is CANRPNTGEETQYF. The CDR3 DNA follows: TGTGCCAACAGACCCAACACAGGGGAAGAGACCCAGTACTTC.

Points on this clonotype: A much larger clone lies one base from this, so it may be a read error. This sequence joins TRBV6-5 and TRBJ1-5; D perhaps matches TRBD1 (5 bases). CDR3 length equals 13 residues. Germline CDR1 reads MNHEY; CDR2 reads SVGAGI. The CDR3 protein is CVSSYGADQPQHF. The CDR3 DNA reads as TGTGTCAGCAGTTACGGGGCAGATCAGCCCCAGCATTTT.

The V gene is TRBV14, the J gene TRBJ2-1; 9 nucleotides align to TRBD2. The CDR3 is 16 amino acids. Germline CDR1 reads SGHDN; CDR2 reads FVKESK. J was trimmed by 4 bases and V by 4 bases; bases with no gene match: 8. CDR3 bases: TGTGCCAGCAGCCCCGTTAGCGGGGGCCTTTACAATGAGCAGTTCTTC. It translates to CASSPVSGGLYNEQFF.

In this sample, this clonotype turned up many times. This chain uses TRBV28 with TRBJ1-1; D ambiguous. The V end lost 6 bases, the J end lost 1 base, and 18 bases lay between the germline ends. Germline V gene sequence: CDR1 MDHEN, CDR2 SYDVKM. This CDR3 contains 16 residues. CDR3 amino acids: CASSPTRKVPNTEAFF. The CDR3 nucleotides read TGTGCCAGCAGCCCGACGAGGAAAGTACCGAACACTGAAGCTTTCTTT.

V gene TRBV19 combines with J gene TRBJ1-1; no clear D. Per the germline V gene, CDR1 is LNHDA and CDR2 is SQIVND (reference sequence). Trimming stripped 8 bases from V and 2 bases from J, with 18 bases between. The CDR3 consists of 15 residues. CDR3 amino acids: CASCQIMGINTEAFF. As DNA, the CDR3 is TGTGCCAGTTGCCAAATAATGGGGATCAACACTGAAGCTTTCTTT.